Presented here are 10 T cell receptor beta chains from one specimen sequenced in a study of T-cell memory formation after mild COVID-19. TCRdb redid the calling of the 5' RACE reads with MiXCR, one entry per CDR3 protein. Among 350,000 or so distinct CDR3 sequences listed, about 20% were seen once. The specimen was PBMCs or a T cell subset sorted from them (not recorded which). Source of these receptors: a man aged 18 to 35 who had mild COVID-19 (a few samples of this study predate the infection). Cell type and time point are not known.

J is TRBJ2-3 and V is TRBV10-3; D is unclear. With 3 bases removed from V and 2 bases from J, the gap between germline ends came to 9 bases. The V gene's germline CDR1 is ENHRY and CDR2 SYGVKD. The CDR3 extends over 14 amino acids. The CDR3 here is CAISDRLFTDTQYF. As DNA, the CDR3 is TGTGCCATCAGTGACCGGCTGTTCACAGATACGCAGTATTTT.

This clonotype was seen a few times. The genes are TRBV5-1 and TRBJ2-5, with D uncertain. Germline values: CDR1 SGHRS, CDR2 YFSETQ. V lost 3 bases and J lost 2, with 8 bases in between. The CDR3 has 13 amino acids. This chain's CDR3 is CASSWQQQETQYF. CDR3 nucleotides: TGCGCCAGCAGCTGGCAACAGCAAGAGACCCAGTACTTC. The full variable domain, completed using reference TRBV5-1 and TRBJ2-5, is KAGVTQTPRYLIKTRGQQVTLSCSPISGHRSVSWYQQTPGQGLQFLFEYFSETQRNKGNFPGRFSGRQFSNSRSEMNVSTLELGDSALYLCASSWQQQETQYFGPGTRLLVL.

The rearrangement joins TRBV20-1 to TRBJ2-7; possible D gene TRBD2, 6 bases. Germline V gene data show CDR1 as DFQATT and CDR2 as SNEGSKA (reference sequence). This CDR3 is 15 amino acids long. Trimming stripped 0 bases from V and 2 bases from J, with 14 bases between. CDR3 sequence: CSARDPSGPTYEQYF. CDR3 DNA: TGCAGTGCTAGAGATCCAAGCGGGCCCACCTACGAGCAGTACTTC.

This clonotype was counted a few times. V is TRBV7-2 and J is TRBJ1-1, with D perhaps TRBD1 (6 bases). Germline values: CDR1 SGHTA, CDR2 FQGNSA. V lost 5 bases and J lost 5, with 27 bases in between. The CDR3 is 18 amino acids. CDR3 in DNA: TGTGCCAGCAGCGGAAAACAGGGTGGCGTTTGGCATGGGACTGAAGCTTTCTTT. Translated: CASSGKQGGVWHGTEAFF.

This clonotype has only a few counts. The rearrangement links TRBV4-1 to TRBJ2-5; 8 bases are shared with TRBD2. The CDR3 totals 16 residues. The germline V gene encodes CDR1 MGHRA and CDR2 YSYEKL. J lost 2 bases, V lost 3 bases, and 8 bases had no gene match. In DNA, the CDR3 is TGCGCCAGCAGCCAGAACGGACTAGCCATTCAAGAGACCCAGTACTTC. Its protein is CASSQNGLAIQETQYF.

The gene calls are TRBV20-1 and TRBJ2-3, with 10 bases lining up with TRBD1. CDR3 size: 14 residues. V dropped 3 bases and J dropped 5; count of bases not matched to a gene: 5. Germline CDR1 and CDR2: DFQATT and SNEGSKA (reference sequence). The CDR3 spells CSASRQGAEDTQYF. In nucleotides, the CDR3 is TGCAGTGCTAGCCGACAGGGGGCCGAAGATACGCAGTATTTT.

This clonotype has only a few counts. The CDR3 protein is CATQAVNTEAFF. The CDR3 DNA is TGTGCCACCCAAGCCGTGAACACTGAAGCTTTCTTT. The chain links TRBV7-2 to TRBJ1-1; D gene unclear. From germline, CDR1 is SGHTA and CDR2 FQGNSA. V was shortened by 10 bases and J by 0 bases, with 9 bases between the two germline ends. The CDR3 extends over 12 amino acids.

The chain couples TRBV18 to TRBJ1-1; D call uncertain. V was pared by 0 bases and J by 1 base, with 6 bases between. Germline V CDR1 and CDR2: KGHSH, LQKENI. CDR3 length: 14 amino acids. The CDR3 sequence: CASSPPPRNTEAFF. The CDR3 region has the DNA TGTGCCAGCTCACCACCACCACGGAACACTGAAGCTTTCTTT.

The chain joins TRBV5-5 to TRBJ2-1; 7 bases line up with TRBD2. This CDR3 spans 16 amino acids. Trimming removed 3 bases from V and 5 bases from J; junction bases left unmatched: 11. The germline CDR1 and CDR2 sequences are SGHKS and YYEKEE (reference sequence). CDR3 residues: CASSSWPRDYDNEQFF. The DNA of the CDR3 is TGTGCCAGCAGCTCATGGCCCAGGGACTACGACAATGAGCAGTTCTTC.

This chain links TRBV3-1 with TRBJ2-5; TRBD2 matches at 8 bases. Unmatched junction bases numbered 8, after V lost 0 bases and J lost 8 bases. The germline gives CDR1 LGHDT, CDR2 YNNKEL (reference sequence). This CDR3 has 15 amino acids. The CDR3 loop reads CASSQDVARGVTQYF. The CDR3 DNA reads TGTGCCAGCAGCCAAGACGTTGCGCGGGGGGTCACCCAGTACTTC.